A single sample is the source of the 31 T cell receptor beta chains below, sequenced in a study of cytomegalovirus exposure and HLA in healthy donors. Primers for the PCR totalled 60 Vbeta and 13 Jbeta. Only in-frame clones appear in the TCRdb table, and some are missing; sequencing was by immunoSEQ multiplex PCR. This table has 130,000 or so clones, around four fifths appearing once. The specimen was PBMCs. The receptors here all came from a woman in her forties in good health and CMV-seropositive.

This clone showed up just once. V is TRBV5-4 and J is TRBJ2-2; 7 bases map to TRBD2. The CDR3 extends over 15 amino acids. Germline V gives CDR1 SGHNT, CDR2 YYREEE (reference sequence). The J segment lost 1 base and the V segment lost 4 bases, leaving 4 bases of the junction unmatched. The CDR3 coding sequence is TGTGCCAGCAGCCGGGGGGTAGGGAACACCGGGGAGCTGTTTTTT. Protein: CASSRGVGNTGELFF. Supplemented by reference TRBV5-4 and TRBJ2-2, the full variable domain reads ETGVTQSPTHLIKTRGQQVTLRCSSQSGHNTVSWYQQALGQGPQFIFQYYREEENGRGNFPPRFSGLQFPNYSSELNVNALELDDSALYLCASSRGVGNTGELFFGEGSRLTVL.

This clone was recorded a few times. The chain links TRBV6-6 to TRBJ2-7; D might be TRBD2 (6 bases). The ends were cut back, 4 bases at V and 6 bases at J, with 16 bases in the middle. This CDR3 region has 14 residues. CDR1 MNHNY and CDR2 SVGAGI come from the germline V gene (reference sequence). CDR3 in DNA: TGTGCCAGCAGTTGGGGGGAAACAGGCTCCGAGCAGTACTTC. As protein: CASSWGETGSEQYF.

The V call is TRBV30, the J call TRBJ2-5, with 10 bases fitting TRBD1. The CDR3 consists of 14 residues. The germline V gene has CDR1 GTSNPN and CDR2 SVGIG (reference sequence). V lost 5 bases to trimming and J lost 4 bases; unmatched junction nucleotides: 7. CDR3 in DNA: TGTGCCTGGCATACGGGACAGGGGCCAGAGACCCAGTACTTC. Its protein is CAWHTGQGPETQYF.

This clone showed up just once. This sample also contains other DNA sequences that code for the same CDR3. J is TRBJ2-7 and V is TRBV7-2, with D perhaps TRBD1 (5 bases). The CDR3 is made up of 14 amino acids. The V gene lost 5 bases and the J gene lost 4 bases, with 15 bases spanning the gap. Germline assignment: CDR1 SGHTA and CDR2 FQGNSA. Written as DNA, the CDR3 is TGTGCCAGCAGCCTCGGGCAGGGCCGGTACGAGCAGTACTTC. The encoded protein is CASSLGQGRYEQYF.

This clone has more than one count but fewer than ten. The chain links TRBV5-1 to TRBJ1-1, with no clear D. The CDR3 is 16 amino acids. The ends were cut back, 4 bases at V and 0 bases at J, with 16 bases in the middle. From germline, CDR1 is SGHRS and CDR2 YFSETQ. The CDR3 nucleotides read TGCGCCAGCAGCCATATTAGAACCGGGATGAACACTGAAGCTTTCTTT. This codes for CASSHIRTGMNTEAFF.

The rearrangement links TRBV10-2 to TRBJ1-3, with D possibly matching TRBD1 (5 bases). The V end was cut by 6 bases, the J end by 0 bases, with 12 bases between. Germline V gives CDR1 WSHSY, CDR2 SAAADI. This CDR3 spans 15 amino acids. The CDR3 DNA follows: TGCGCCAGCAGCCCCAGACAGCTCTCTGGAAACACCATATATTTT. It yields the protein CASSPRQLSGNTIYF.

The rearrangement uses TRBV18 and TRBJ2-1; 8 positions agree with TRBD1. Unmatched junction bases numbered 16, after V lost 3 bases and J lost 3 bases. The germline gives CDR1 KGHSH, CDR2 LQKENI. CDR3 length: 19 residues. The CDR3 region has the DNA TGTGCCAGCTCACCGAGAAAACTCGGACAGGGAATGGGCTACAATGAGCAGTTCTTC. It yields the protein CASSPRKLGQGMGYNEQFF.

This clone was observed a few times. CDR3 nucleotides: TGTGCCAGCAGTCCAGGGGGAGGCAATCAGCCCCAGCATTTT. Residues: CASSPGGGNQPQHF. V gene TRBV6-6 combines with J gene TRBJ1-5; 7 nucleotides line up with TRBD1. The CDR3 extends over 14 amino acids. Germline V CDR1 and CDR2: MNHNY, SVGAGI (reference sequence). Trimming removed 5 bases from V and 2 bases from J; junction bases left unmatched: 3.

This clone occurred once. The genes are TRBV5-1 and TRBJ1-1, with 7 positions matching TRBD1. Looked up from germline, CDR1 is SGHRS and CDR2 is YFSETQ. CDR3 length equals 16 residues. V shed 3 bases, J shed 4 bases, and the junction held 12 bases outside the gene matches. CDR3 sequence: CASSSSETGPATEAFF. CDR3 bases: TGCGCCAGCAGCTCTAGCGAGACAGGGCCAGCCACTGAAGCTTTCTTT.

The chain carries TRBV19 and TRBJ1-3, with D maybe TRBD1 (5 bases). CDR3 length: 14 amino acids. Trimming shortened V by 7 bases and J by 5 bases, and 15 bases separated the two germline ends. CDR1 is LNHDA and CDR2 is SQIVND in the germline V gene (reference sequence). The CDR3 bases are TGTGCCAGTACCAGCGGGGCAGGGCGAAACACCATATATTTT. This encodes CASTSGAGRNTIYF.

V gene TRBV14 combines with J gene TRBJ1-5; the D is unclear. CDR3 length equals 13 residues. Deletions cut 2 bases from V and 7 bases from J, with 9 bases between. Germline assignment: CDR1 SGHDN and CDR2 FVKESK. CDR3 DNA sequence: TGTGCCAGCAGCCAAACGGGAGGGCAGCCCCAGCATTTT. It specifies CASSQTGGQPQHF.

CDR3 coding DNA: TGTGCCAGCAGCTTTGGCCGGGACTTTCCGCCCAAACTGTTTTTT. It yields the protein CASSFGRDFPPKLFF. The genes are TRBV7-9 and TRBJ1-4; D might be TRBD1 (5 bases). Germline values: CDR1 SEHNR, CDR2 FQNEAQ (reference sequence). The CDR3 has 15 amino acids. V gave up 3 bases and J gave up 11 bases, with 19 bases separating them.

The CDR3 coding sequence is TGTGCCAGCAGCTTACTAGCGGGGACTATCACAGATACGCAGTATTTT. Its protein is CASSLLAGTITDTQYF. The V and J genes are TRBV7-2 and TRBJ2-3; the match to TRBD2 covers 9 bases. The CDR3 is made up of 16 amino acids. After removal of 2 bases from V and 2 bases from J, the junction contained 5 bases not matched to a gene. Germline CDR1 and CDR2: SGHTA and FQGNSA.

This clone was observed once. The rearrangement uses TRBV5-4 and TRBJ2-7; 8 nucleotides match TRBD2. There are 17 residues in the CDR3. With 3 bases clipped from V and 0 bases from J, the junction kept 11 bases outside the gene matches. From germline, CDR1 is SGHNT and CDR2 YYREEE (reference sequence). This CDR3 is CASSSKEERGNSYEQYF. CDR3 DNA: TGTGCCAGCAGCTCCAAAGAGGAGCGGGGGAACTCCTACGAGCAGTACTTC.

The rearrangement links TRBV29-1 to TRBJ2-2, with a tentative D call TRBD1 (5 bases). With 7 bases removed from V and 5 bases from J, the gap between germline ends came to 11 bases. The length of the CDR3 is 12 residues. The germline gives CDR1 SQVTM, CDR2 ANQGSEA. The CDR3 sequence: CSGTRTTGELFF. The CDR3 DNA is TGCAGCGGAACCCGGACAACCGGGGAGCTGTTTTTT.

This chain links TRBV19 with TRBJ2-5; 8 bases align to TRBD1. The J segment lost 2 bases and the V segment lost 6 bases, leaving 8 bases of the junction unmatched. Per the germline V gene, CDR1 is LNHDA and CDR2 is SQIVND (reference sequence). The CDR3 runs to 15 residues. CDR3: CASSPDRAFQETQYF. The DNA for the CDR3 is TGTGCCAGTAGCCCGGACAGGGCCTTTCAAGAGACCCAGTACTTC.

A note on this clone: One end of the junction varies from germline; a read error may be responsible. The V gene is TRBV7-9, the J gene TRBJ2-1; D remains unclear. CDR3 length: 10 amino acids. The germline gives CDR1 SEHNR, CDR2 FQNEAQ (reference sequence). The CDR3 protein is CSSSLREQFF. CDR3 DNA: TGTTCCAGCAGCTTGCGTGAGCAGTTCTTC.

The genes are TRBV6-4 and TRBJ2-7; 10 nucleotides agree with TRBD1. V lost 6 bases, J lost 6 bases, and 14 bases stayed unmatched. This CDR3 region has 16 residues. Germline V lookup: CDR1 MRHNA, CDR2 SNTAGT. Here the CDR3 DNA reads TGTGCCAGCAGCCATACCGGGACAGGGGTAAGTGTCGAGCAGTACTTC. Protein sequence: CASSHTGTGVSVEQYF.

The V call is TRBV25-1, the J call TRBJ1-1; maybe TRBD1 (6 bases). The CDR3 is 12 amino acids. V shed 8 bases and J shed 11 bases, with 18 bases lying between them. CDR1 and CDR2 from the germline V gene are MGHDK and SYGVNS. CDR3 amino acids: CASGTGSVGAFF. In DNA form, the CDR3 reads TGTGCCAGCGGCACAGGGAGTGTGGGGGCTTTCTTT.

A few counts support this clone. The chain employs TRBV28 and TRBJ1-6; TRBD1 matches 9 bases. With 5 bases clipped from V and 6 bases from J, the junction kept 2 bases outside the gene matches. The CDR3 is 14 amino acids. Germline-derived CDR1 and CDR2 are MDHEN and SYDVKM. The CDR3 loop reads CASSPGQGNSPLHF. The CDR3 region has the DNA TGTGCCAGCAGTCCGGGACAGGGTAATTCACCCCTCCACTTT. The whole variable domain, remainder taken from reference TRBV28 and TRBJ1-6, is DVKVTQSSRYLVKRTGEKVFLECVQDMDHENMFWYRQDPGLGLRLIYFSYDVKMKEKGDIPEGYSVSREKKERFSLILESASTNQTSMYLCASSPGQGNSPLHFGNGTRLTVT.

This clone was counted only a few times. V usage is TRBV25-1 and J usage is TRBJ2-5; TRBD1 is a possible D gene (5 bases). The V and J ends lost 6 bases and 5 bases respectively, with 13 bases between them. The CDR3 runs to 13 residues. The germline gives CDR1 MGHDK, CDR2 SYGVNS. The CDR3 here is CASSPPGSETQYF. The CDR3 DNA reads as TGTGCCAGCAGCCCCCCAGGGTCGGAGACCCAGTACTTC.

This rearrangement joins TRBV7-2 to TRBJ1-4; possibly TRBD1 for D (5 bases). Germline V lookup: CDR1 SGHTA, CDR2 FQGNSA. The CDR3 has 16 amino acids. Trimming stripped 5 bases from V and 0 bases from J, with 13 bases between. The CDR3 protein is CASSPSIGATNEKLFF. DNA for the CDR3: TGTGCCAGCAGCCCTAGTATAGGGGCAACTAATGAAAAACTGTTTTTT.

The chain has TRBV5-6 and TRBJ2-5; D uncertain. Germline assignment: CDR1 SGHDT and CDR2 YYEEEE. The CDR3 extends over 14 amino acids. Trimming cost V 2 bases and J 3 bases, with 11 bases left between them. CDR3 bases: TGTGCCAGCAGCTTTGACGCACGGGAAGAGACCCAGTACTTC. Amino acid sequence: CASSFDAREETQYF.

The CDR3 region is CASSSGGTEAFF. In DNA, the CDR3 is TGTGCCAGCAGCTCGGGTGGGACTGAAGCTTTCTTT. This chain joins TRBV7-9 and TRBJ1-1; no firm D call. CDR3 length equals 12 residues. CDR1 is SEHNR, CDR2 FQNEAQ, per germline (reference sequence). The V and J ends lost 4 bases and 5 bases respectively, with 8 bases between them.

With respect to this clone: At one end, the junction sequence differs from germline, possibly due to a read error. In nucleotides, the CDR3 is TGTTCCAGCAGCTTAGAATCGTGGAGTAGTGAAAAACTGTTTTTT. This sequence encodes CSSSLESWSSEKLFF. The chain is built from TRBV7-9 and TRBJ1-4; unclear D gene. Germline-derived CDR1 and CDR2 are SEHNR and FQNEAQ (reference sequence). The CDR3 has 15 amino acids.

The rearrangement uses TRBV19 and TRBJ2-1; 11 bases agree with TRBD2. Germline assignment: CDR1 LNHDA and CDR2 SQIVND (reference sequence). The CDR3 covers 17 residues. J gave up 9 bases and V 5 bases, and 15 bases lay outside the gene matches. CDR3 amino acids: CASSLYSGLAAMAEQFF. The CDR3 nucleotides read TGTGCCAGTAGTCTATATTCGGGACTAGCGGCGATGGCTGAGCAGTTCTTC. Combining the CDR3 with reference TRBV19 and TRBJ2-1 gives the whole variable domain DGGITQSPKYLFRKEGQNVTLSCEQNLNHDAMYWYRQDPGQGLRLIYYSQIVNDFQKGDIAEGYSVSREKKESFPLTVTSAQKNPTAFYLCASSLYSGLAAMAEQFFGPGTRLTVL.

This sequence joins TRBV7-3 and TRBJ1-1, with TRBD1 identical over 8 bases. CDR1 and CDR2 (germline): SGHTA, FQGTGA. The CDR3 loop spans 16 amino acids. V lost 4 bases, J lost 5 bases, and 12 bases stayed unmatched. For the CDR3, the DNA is TGTGCCAGCAGCTCGCTTACAGGGGGTCCGGAGACTGAAGCTTTCTTT. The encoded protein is CASSSLTGGPETEAFF.

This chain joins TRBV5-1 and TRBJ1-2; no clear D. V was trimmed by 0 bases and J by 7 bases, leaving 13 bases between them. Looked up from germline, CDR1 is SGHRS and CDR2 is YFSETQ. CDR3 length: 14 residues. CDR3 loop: CASSLVRGSGGYTF. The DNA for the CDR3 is TGCGCCAGCAGCTTGGTCCGGGGTTCGGGTGGCTACACCTTC.

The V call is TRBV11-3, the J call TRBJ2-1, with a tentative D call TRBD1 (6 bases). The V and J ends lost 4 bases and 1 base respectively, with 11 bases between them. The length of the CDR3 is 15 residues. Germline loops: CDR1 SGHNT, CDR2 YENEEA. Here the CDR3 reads CASSSRTDSYNEQFF. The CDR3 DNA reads TGTGCCAGCAGCTCGAGGACAGATTCCTACAATGAGCAGTTCTTC.

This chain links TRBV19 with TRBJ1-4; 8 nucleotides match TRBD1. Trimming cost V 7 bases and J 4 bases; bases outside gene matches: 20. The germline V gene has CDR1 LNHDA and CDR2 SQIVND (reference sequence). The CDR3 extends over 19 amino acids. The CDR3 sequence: CASTDRKVAGGSGNEKLFF. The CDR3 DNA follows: TGTGCCAGTACCGACCGGAAGGTGGCAGGGGGCTCCGGTAATGAAAAACTGTTTTTT. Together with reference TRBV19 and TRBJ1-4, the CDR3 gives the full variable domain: DGGITQSPKYLFRKEGQNVTLSCEQNLNHDAMYWYRQDPGQGLRLIYYSQIVNDFQKGDIAEGYSVSREKKESFPLTVTSAQKNPTAFYLCASTDRKVAGGSGNEKLFFGSGTQLSVL.

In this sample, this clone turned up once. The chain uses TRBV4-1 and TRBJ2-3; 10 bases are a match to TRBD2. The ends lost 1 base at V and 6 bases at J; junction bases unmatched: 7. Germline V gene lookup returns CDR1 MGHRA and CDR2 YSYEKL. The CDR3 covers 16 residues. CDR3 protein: CASSQGPSGRGDTQYF. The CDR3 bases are TGCGCCAGCAGCCAAGGACCCAGCGGGAGGGGGGATACGCAGTATTTT.